Listed here are 16 T cell receptor beta chains from one sample, sequenced in a study of shared clonotypes between healthy human individuals. Method: immunoSEQ multiplex PCR; TCRdb's copy keeps in-frame clones and lacks some. This sample has more than 2 million clones, with around 95% found just once. Sequenced material: naive CD4+ T cells sorted from blood. Subset reported: CD45RA+ positively selected. The receptors originated from a man aged 18 to 35 in good health.

The chain has TRBV2 and TRBJ1-2, with unresolved D. The CDR3 consists of 13 residues. V lost 4 bases, J lost 6 bases, and 12 bases lay in between. CDR1 SNHLY and CDR2 FYNNEI come from the germline V gene. The CDR3, as DNA: TGTGCCAGCAGTGGAAGGGAAAACCATGGCTACACCTTC. This codes for CASSGRENHGYTF.

The J gene is TRBJ2-2, the V gene TRBV7-2; no clear D. This CDR3 has 14 residues. Germline CDR1 is SGHTA and CDR2 is FQGNSA. V lost 5 bases, J lost 4 bases, and 11 bases lay in between. CDR3 protein: CASSLWTTTGELFF. For the CDR3, the DNA is TGTGCCAGCAGCCTGTGGACCACCACCGGGGAGCTGTTTTTT.

The chain is built from TRBV5-6 and TRBJ2-6, with D perhaps being TRBD1 or TRBD2 (5 bases each). Germline CDR1 reads SGHDT; CDR2 reads YYEEEE. The CDR3 covers 15 residues. V was clipped by 4 bases and J by 4 bases, with 12 bases between them. CDR3 sequence reads: CASSPGPVGANVLTF. Here the CDR3 DNA reads TGTGCCAGCAGCCCGGGGCCAGTGGGGGCCAACGTCCTGACTTTC.

J is TRBJ2-7 and V is TRBV11-3; tentatively, D is TRBD1 or TRBD2 (5 bases each). Germline V CDR1 and CDR2: SGHNT, YENEEA. V lost 3 bases and J lost 5, with 11 bases in between. The CDR3 covers 13 residues. CDR3 nucleotide sequence: TGTGCCAGCAGCTTGCCCGGGACCCACGAGCAGTACTTC. Protein: CASSLPGTHEQYF.

J is TRBJ2-5 and V is TRBV5-1, with 7 bases identical to TRBD1. Germline CDR1 and CDR2: SGHRS and YFSETQ. J gave up 4 bases and V 4 bases, and 13 bases lay outside the gene matches. CDR3 length: 16 residues. The chain's CDR3 is CASSPKITGAGETQYF. CDR3 bases: TGCGCCAGCAGCCCCAAAATCACAGGGGCGGGAGAGACCCAGTACTTC. The full variable domain, its missing parts supplied by reference TRBV5-1 and TRBJ2-5, is KAGVTQTPRYLIKTRGQQVTLSCSPISGHRSVSWYQQTPGQGLQFLFEYFSETQRNKGNFPGRFSGRQFSNSRSEMNVSTLELGDSALYLCASSPKITGAGETQYFGPGTRLLVL.

The chain recombines TRBV6-1 with TRBJ1-3; a possible D gene is TRBD1 (5 bases). V lost 7 bases and J 2 bases, leaving 15 bases between the germline ends. Germline V gives CDR1 MNHNS, CDR2 SASEGT. This CDR3 spans 15 amino acids. The chain's CDR3 is CASTVEGLAGNTIYF. The CDR3 nucleotides read TGTGCCAGCACCGTTGAGGGACTAGCTGGAAACACCATATATTTT.

This chain links TRBV13 with TRBJ1-3; D perhaps matches TRBD1 (6 bases). This CDR3 is built from 18 residues. Trimming stripped 1 base from V and 0 bases from J, with 16 bases between. Germline lookup yields CDR1 PRHDT and CDR2 FYEKMQ (reference sequence). The DNA for the CDR3 is TGTGCCAGCAGCTTAGCACAGGGCATATTCTCCTCTGGAAACACCATATATTTT. Residues: CASSLAQGIFSSGNTIYF. Combining the CDR3 with reference TRBV13 and TRBJ1-3 gives the whole variable domain AAGVIQSPRHLIKEKRETATLKCYPIPRHDTVYWYQQGPGQDPQFLISFYEKMQSDKGSIPDRFSAQQFSDYHSELNMSSLELGDSALYFCASSLAQGIFSSGNTIYFGEGSWLTVV.

About this clone itself: Compared with germline, one end of the junction differs, possibly owing to a read error. This sequence joins TRBV10-3 and TRBJ1-6, with 7 bases fitting TRBD1. This CDR3 has 14 residues. Germline V CDR1 and CDR2: ENHRY, SYGVKD. CDR3 loop: CASSVTGFGSPLHF. As DNA, the CDR3 is TGTGCCAGCAGTGTGACAGGGTTCGGTTCACCCCTCCACTTT.

The chain employs TRBV6-5 and TRBJ2-6; D call uncertain. The CDR3 consists of 15 residues. Between the trimmed V and J ends, which lost 1 base and 2 bases, there was a span of 6 bases. Germline V gives CDR1 MNHEY, CDR2 SVGAGI. This CDR3 is CASSYYAAGANVLTF. The CDR3 nucleotides are TGTGCCAGCAGTTACTATGCGGCTGGGGCCAACGTCCTGACTTTC.

Regarding this clone: This specimen includes other DNA sequences encoding the same CDR3. This rearrangement joins TRBV28 to TRBJ1-2; D not resolved. From germline, CDR1 is MDHEN and CDR2 SYDVKM. The CDR3 extends over 13 amino acids. V was trimmed by 5 bases and J by 1 base, leaving 8 bases between them. CDR3 region: CASSPGLNYGYTF. CDR3 DNA: TGTGCCAGCAGTCCTGGCCTTAACTATGGCTACACCTTC.

In the case of this clone: Other DNA sequences of this sample code for an identical CDR3. This chain connects TRBV5-1 to TRBJ2-2, with unresolved D. The CDR3 is made up of 13 amino acids. Per germline, CDR1 SGHRS and CDR2 YFSETQ. Trimming took 4 bases from V and 3 from J, leaving 7 bases between them. DNA of the CDR3: TGCGCCAGCAGCCCCGGCGACACCGGGGAGCTGTTTTTT. Residues: CASSPGDTGELFF.

Notes on this clone: One junction end disagrees with the germline gene, perhaps due to a read error. CDR3: CASSQEGLQSKAQHF. CDR3 DNA sequence: TGCGCCAGCAGTCAAGAAGGGTTACAGTCAAAGGCCCAGCATTTT. This chain joins TRBV4-1 and TRBJ1-5; D call uncertain. CDR1 and CDR2 from the germline V gene are MGHRA and YSYEKL. The CDR3 runs to 15 residues.

Note on this clone: This same CDR3 is encoded by further DNA sequences in the sample. The rearrangement links TRBV9 to TRBJ1-2, with no clear D. Trimming removed 0 bases at V and 0 bases at J, with 6 bases between. In germline, CDR1 is SGDLS, CDR2 YYNGEE. There are 14 residues in the CDR3. In DNA, the CDR3 is TGTGCCAGCAGCGTAGACTTTCCTAACTATGGCTACACCTTC. Translation: CASSVDFPNYGYTF.

This sequence joins TRBV2 and TRBJ2-7, with 7 positions matching TRBD2. The V gene end was trimmed by 6 bases and the J gene end by 4 bases; junction bases not matched to a gene: 9. Per germline, CDR1 SNHLY and CDR2 FYNNEI. There are 14 residues in the CDR3. The CDR3 bases are TGTGCCAGCAGCTCTGGGGAGGGGAGATACGAGCAGTACTTC. Its protein is CASSSGEGRYEQYF.

The V call is TRBV5-1, the J call TRBJ2-2; 9 nucleotides agree with TRBD1. Germline V gene sequence: CDR1 SGHRS, CDR2 YFSETQ. This CDR3 spans 16 amino acids. Unmatched junction bases numbered 3, after V lost 0 bases and J lost 3 bases. For the CDR3, the DNA is TGCGCCAGCAGCTTGGGGACAGGGGCTCACACCGGGGAGCTGTTTTTT. This codes for CASSLGTGAHTGELFF.

The V and J genes are TRBV25-1 and TRBJ2-2; D is ambiguous. The CDR3 loop spans 11 amino acids. Between the trimmed V and J ends, which lost 6 bases and 5 bases, there was a span of 4 bases. Per the germline V gene, CDR1 is MGHDK and CDR2 is SYGVNS. CDR3 sequence reads: CASRGTGELFF. CDR3 in DNA: TGTGCCAGCAGAGGGACCGGGGAGCTGTTTTTT.